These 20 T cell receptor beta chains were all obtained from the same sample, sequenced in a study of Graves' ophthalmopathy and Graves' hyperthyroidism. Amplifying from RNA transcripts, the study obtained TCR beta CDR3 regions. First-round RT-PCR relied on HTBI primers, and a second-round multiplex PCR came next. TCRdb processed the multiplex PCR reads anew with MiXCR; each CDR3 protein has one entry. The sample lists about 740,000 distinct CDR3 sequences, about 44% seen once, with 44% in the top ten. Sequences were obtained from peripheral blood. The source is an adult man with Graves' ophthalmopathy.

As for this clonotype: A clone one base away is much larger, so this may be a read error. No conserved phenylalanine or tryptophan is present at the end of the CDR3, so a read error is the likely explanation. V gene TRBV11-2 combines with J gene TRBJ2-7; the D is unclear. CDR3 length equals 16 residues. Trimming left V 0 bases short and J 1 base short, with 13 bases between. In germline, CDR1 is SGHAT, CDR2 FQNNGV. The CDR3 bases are TGTGCCAGCAGCTTAGATAGTACAGCCGAGTCCTACGAGCAGTACCTC. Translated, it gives CASSLDSTAESYEQYL.

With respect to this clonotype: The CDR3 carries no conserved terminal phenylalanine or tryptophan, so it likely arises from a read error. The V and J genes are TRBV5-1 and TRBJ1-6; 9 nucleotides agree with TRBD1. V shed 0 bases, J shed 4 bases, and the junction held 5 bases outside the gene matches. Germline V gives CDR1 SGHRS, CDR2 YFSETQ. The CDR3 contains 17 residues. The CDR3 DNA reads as TGCGCCAGCAGCTTGGGGACCGGACAGGGGTATAATTCACCCCTCCACCTT. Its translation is CASSLGTGQGYNSPLHL.

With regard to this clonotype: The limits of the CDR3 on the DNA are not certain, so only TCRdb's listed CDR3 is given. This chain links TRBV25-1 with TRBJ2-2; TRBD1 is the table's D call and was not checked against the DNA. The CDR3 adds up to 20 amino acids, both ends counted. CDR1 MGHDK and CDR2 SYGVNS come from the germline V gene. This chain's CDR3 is CACSARDLASGRPDTGELFF.

The CDR3 nucleotides are TGTGCCAGCAGCTTAGGCCGGGACGACCAAGAGACCCAGTACTTC. Its protein product is CASSLGRDDQETQYF. This chain links TRBV7-8 with TRBJ2-5; D may correspond to TRBD1 or TRBD2 (5 bases each). CDR1 and CDR2 (germline): SGHVS, FQNEAQ. This CDR3 region has 15 residues. The V end lost 1 base, the J end lost 0 bases, and 9 bases lay between the germline ends. Filled out from reference TRBV7-8 and TRBJ2-5, the complete variable domain reads GAGVSQSPRYKVAKRGQDVALRCDPISGHVSLFWYQQALGQGPEFLTYFQNEAQLDKSGLPSDRFFAERPEGSVSTLKIQRTQQEDSAVYLCASSLGRDDQETQYFGPGTRLLVL.

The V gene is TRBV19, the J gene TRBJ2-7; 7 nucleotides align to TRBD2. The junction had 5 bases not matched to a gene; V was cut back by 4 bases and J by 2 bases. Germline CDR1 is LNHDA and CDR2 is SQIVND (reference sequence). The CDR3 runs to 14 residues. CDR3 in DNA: TGTGCCAGTAGTACTCATACTAGCGCCTACGAGCAGTACTTC. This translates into CASSTHTSAYEQYF.

The CDR3 DNA sequence: TGTGCCAGCAGTTTACTCCTACACCGCTCTGGAAACACCATATATTTT. Encoded protein: CASSLLLHRSGNTIYF. The genes are TRBV12-3 or TRBV12-4 and TRBJ1-3; D is uncertain. The CDR3 covers 16 residues. The V end lost 2 bases, the J end lost 0 bases, and 11 bases lay between the germline ends.

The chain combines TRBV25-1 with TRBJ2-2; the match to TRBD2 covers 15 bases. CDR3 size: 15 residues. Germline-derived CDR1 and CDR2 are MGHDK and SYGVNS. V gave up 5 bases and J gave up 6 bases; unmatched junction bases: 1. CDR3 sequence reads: CASSRTSGGAGELFF. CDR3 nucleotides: TGTGCCAGCAGTAGGACTAGCGGGGGGGCCGGGGAGCTGTTTTTT.

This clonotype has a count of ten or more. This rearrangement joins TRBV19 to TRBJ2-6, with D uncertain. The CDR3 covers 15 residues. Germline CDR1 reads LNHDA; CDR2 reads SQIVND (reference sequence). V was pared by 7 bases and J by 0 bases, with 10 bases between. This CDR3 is CASTSGVSGANVLTF. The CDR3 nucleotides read TGTGCCAGTACCTCTGGAGTCTCTGGGGCCAACGTCCTGACTTTC. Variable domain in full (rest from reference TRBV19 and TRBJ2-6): DGGITQSPKYLFRKEGQNVTLSCEQNLNHDAMYWYRQDPGQGLRLIYYSQIVNDFQKGDIAEGYSVSREKKESFPLTVTSAQKNPTAFYLCASTSGVSGANVLTFGAGSRLTVL.

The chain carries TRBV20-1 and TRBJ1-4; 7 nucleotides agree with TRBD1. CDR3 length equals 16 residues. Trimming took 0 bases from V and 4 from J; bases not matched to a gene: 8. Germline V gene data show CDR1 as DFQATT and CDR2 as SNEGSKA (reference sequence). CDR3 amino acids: CSARERRGQNNEKLFF. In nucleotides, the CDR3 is TGCAGTGCTAGAGAAAGAAGGGGACAGAATAATGAAAAACTGTTTTTT.

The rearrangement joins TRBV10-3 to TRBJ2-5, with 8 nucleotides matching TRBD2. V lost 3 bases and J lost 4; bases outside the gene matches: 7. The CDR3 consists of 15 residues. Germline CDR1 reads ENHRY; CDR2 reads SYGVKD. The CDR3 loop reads CAISDSPGGGETQYF. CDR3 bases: TGTGCCATCAGTGACTCCCCCGGGGGGGGAGAGACCCAGTACTTC.

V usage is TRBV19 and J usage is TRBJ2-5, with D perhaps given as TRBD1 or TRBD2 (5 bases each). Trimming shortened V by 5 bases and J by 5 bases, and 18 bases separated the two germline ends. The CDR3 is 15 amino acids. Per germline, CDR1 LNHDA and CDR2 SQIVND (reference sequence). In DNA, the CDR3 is TGTGCCAGTAGTGCTACCGGGACGGCCCTCGAGACCCAGTACTTC. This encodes CASSATGTALETQYF.

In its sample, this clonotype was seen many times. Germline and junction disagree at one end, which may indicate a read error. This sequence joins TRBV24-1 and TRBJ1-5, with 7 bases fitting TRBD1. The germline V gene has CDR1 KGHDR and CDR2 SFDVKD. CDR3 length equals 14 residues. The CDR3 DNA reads TGTGCCAGCAGTGAACAGGGGACCGGACAGCCCCAGCATTTT. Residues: CASSEQGTGQPQHF.

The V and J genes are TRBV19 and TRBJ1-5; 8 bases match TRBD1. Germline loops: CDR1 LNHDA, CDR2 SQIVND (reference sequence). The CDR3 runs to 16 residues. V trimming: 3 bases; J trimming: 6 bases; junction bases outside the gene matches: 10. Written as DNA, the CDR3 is TGTGCCAGTAGTATTCCCGGGCAGGGGGCGGTTCAGCCCCAGCATTTT. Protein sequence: CASSIPGQGAVQPQHF.

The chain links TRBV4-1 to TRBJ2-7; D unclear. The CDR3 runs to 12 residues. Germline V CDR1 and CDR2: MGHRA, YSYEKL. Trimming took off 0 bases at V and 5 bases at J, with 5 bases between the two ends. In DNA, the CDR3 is TGCGCCAGCAGCCAAGATGGGAACGAGCAGTACTTC. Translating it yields CASSQDGNEQYF.

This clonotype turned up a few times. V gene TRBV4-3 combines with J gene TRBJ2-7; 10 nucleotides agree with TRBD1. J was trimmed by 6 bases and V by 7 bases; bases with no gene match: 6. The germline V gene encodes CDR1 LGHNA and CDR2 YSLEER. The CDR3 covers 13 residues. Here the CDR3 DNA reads TGCGCCAGCAAGGGACAGGGGTCATCCGAGCAGTACTTC. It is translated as CASKGQGSSEQYF.

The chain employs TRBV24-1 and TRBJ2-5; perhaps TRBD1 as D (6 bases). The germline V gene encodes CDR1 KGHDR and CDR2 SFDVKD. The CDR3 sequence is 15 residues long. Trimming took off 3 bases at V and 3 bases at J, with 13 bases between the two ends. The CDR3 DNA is TGTGCCACCAGTGATCGCCGGGCAGGGGAAGAGACCCAGTACTTC. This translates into CATSDRRAGEETQYF.

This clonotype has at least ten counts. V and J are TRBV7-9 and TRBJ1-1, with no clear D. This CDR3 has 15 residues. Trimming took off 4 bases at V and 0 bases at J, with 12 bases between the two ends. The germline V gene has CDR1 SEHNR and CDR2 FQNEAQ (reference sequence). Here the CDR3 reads CASSSPNEMNTEAFF. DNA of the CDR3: TGTGCCAGCAGCTCCCCTAACGAGATGAACACTGAAGCTTTCTTT.

Here the CDR3 DNA reads TGTGCCAGCAGCTTAGGGACCCTGGGAGATGAAAAACTGTTTTTT. This encodes CASSLGTLGDEKLFF. This rearrangement joins TRBV7-6 to TRBJ1-4; D gene unclear. The CDR3 totals 15 residues. The germline gives CDR1 SGHVS, CDR2 FNYEAQ. Trimming took 1 base from V and 6 from J, leaving 12 bases between them.

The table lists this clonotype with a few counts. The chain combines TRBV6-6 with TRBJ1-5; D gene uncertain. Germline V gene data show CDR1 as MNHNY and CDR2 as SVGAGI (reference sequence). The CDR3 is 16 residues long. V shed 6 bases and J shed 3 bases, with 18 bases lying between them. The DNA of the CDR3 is TGTGCCAGCAGCTCCCGCCGGGTTGGGGACAATCAGCCCCAGCATTTT. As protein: CASSSRRVGDNQPQHF.

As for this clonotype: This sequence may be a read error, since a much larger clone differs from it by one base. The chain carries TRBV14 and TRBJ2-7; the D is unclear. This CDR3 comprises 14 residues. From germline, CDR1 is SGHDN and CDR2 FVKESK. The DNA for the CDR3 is TGTGCCAGCAGCCACGTTGAGGACGGCTACGGGCAGTACTTC. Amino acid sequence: CASSHVEDGYGQYF.